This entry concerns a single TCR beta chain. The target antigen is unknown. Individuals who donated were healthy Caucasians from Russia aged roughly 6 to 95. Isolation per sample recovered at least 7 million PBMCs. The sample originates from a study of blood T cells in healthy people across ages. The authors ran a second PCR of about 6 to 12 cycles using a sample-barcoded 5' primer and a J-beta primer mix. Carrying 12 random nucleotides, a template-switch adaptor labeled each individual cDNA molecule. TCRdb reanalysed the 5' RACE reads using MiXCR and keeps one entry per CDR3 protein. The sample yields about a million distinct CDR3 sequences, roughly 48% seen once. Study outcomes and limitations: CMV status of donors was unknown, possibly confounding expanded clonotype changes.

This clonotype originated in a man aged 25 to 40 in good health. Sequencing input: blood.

For the CDR3, the DNA is TGCAGTGCTAGCCCCCCGGGGTATAGCAATCAGCCCCAGCATTTT. This encodes CSASPPGYSNQPQHF. The chain employs TRBV20-1 and TRBJ1-5; no firm D call. Looked up from germline, CDR1 is DFQATT and CDR2 is SNEGSKA (reference sequence). There are 15 residues in the CDR3. V lost 3 bases and J 0 bases, leaving 12 bases between the germline ends.